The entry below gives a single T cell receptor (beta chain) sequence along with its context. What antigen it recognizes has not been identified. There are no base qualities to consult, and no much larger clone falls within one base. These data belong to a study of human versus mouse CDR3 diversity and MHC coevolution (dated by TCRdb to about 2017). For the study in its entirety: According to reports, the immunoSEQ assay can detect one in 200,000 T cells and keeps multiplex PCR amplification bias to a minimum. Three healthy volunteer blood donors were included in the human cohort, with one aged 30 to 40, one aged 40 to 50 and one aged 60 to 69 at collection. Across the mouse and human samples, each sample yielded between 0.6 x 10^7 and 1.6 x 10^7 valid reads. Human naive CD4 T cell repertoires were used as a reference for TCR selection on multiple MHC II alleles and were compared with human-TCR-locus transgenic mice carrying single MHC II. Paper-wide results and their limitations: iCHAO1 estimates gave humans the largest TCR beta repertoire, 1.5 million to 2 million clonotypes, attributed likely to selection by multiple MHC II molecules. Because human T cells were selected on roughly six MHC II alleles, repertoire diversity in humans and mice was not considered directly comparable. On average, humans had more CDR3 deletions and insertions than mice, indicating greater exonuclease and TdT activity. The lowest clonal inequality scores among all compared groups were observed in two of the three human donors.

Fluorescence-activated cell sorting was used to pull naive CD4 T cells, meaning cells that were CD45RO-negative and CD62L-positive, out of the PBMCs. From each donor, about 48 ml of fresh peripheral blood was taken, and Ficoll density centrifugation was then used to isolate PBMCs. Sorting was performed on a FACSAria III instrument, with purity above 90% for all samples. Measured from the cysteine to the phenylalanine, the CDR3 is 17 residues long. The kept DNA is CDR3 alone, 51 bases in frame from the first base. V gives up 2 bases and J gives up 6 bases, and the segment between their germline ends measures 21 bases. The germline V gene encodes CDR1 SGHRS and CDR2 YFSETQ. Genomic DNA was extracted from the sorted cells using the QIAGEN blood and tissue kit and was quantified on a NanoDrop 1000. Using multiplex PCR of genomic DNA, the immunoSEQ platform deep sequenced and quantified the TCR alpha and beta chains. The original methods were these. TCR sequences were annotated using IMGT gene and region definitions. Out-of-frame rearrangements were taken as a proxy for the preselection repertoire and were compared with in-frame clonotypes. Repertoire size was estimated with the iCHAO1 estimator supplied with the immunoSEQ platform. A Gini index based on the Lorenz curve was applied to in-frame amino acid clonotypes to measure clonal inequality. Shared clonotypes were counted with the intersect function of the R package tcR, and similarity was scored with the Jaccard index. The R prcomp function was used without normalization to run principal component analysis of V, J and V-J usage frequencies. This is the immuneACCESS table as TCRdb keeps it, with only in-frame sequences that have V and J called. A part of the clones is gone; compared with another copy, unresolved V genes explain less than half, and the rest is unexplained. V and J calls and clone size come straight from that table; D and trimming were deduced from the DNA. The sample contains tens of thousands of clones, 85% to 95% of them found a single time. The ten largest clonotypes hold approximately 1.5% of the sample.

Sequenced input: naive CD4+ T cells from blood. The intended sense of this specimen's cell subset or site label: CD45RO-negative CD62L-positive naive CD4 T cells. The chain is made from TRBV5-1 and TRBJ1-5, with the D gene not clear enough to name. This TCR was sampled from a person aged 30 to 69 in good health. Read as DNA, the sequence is TGCGCCAGCAGCTTAGATGGGGATATCGGGGTCGGTCAGCCCCAGCATTTT. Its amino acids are CASSLDGDIGVGQPQHF.